This entry concerns a single T cell receptor beta chain. The antigen is unknown. One base away lies a much larger clone, so this may be a sequencing read error. Built from TCR beta cDNA, the libraries had unique molecular identifiers in them. Yield was roughly 500,000 cDNA molecules from about 0.94 to 9.7 million T cells. Via MiXCR, TCRdb re-called the PCR reads, giving one row per CDR3 protein. The sample lists about 540,000 distinct CDR3 sequences, roughly 34% occurring once. The CDR3 extends over 16 amino acids. Trimming cost V 6 bases and J 5 bases; bases outside gene matches: 11. Germline lookup yields CDR1 MGHRA and CDR2 YSYEKL. This sample was taken from a study of post-analysis software for immune sequencing data. Across the whole study: The disease courses spanned relapsing-remitting, secondary progressive and progressive-relapsing forms of multiple sclerosis. Study results and limitations: Normalized Chao1 diversity was significantly reduced in patients versus controls. The authors found that F measure strongly co-clustered same-batch samples. Controls showed lower frequencies than patients for a handful of TRBV segments, and TRBV5-6, TRBV5-1 and TRBV20-1 were among these.

The chain links TRBV4-1 to TRBJ2-7, with 12 bases fitting TRBD1. The sequence was obtained from a girl aged 2-17 years with multiple sclerosis. Sequencing input: blood. The CDR3 DNA is TGCGCCAGCAGACTATTAGGGGGACAGGGGGCCGACGAGCAGTACTTC. It translates to CASRLLGGQGADEQYF.